The entry below describes one TCR beta chain. Its antigen is as yet unknown. Each CDR3 protein is one row after TCRdb ran MiXCR on the 5' RACE reads. The sample records 300,000 to 350,000 distinct CDR3 sequences, just under 20% being singletons. The record originates from a study of T-cell memory formation after mild COVID-19. Study-wide context: TCR clusters were largely donor specific. Study observations and caveats: A balance of CD4 and CD8 characterized clones contracting day 15 to 85, whereas later expanders leaned CD4+. Some clones that responded were present in memory (sampled pre-infection), which suggests cross-reactive memory joined.

V gave up 1 base and J gave up 7 bases, with 10 bases separating them. The germline gives CDR1 DFQATT, CDR2 SNEGSKA (reference sequence). This CDR3 has 12 amino acids. The sequencing sample was made of PBMCs or a T cell subset sorted from them (not recorded which). The chain joins TRBV20-1 to TRBJ1-2; D unresolved. The clonotype comes from a man aged 18 to 30 who had mild COVID-19 (a few samples of this study predate the infection). Cell type and time point are not known. CDR3 amino acids: CSARVPSSGYTF. CDR3 bases: TGCAGTGCTAGAGTCCCCAGCTCTGGCTACACCTTC.